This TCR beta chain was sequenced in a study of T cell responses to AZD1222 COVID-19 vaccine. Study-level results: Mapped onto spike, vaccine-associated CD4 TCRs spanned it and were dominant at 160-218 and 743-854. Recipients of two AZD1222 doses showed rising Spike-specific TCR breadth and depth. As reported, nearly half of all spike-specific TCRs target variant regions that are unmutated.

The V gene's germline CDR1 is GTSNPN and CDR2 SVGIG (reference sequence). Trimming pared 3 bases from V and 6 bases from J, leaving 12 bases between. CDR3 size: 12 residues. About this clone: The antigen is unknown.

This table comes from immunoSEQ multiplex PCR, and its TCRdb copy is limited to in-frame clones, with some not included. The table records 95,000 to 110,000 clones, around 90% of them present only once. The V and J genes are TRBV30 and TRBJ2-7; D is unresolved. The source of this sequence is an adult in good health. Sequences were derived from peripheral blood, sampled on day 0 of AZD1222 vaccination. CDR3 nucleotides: TGTGCCTGGAGCCTCCTGGCTTTCGAGCAGTACTTC. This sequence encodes CAWSLLAFEQYF.